Following are 11 T cell receptor beta chains from one sample sequenced in a study of blood T cell repertoires in COVID-19. The assay was immunoSEQ multiplex PCR, and TCRdb's table has in-frame clones only and misses some. This sample carries around 70,000 clones, 80% to 95% of them seen once, and the ten largest clones take about 5%. The sample was peripheral blood. Receptors were obtained from a woman aged 60-70 years with active COVID-19.

This clone was detected a few times. Other DNA sequences of this sample code for an identical CDR3. The J gene is TRBJ2-7, the V gene TRBV19, with 7 bases identical to TRBD1. With V trimmed by 10 bases and J by 2 bases, 2 bases remained unmatched. Germline V lookup: CDR1 LNHDA, CDR2 SQIVND (reference sequence). This CDR3 is 11 amino acids long. CDR3 sequence (DNA): TGTGCCACGCAGGGGGCCTACGAGCAGTACTTC. It translates to CATQGAYEQYF.

This clone was seen only a few times. This sequence joins TRBV19 and TRBJ1-5; TRBD1 aligns across 8 bases. CDR1 and CDR2 (germline): LNHDA, SQIVND (reference sequence). Unmatched junction bases numbered 6, after V lost 9 bases and J lost 2 bases. There are 14 residues in the CDR3. The DNA of the CDR3 is TGTGCCAGCGCTCAGGGGGCAGGCAATCAGCCCCAGCATTTT. Protein sequence: CASAQGAGNQPQHF.

The gene calls are TRBV7-8 and TRBJ1-4; no clear D. The germline V gene has CDR1 SGHVS and CDR2 FQNEAQ. The CDR3 contains 14 residues. The V end lost 3 bases, the J end lost 6 bases, and 11 bases lay between the germline ends. CDR3 sequence reads: CASSFTRGYEKLFF. The CDR3 region has the DNA TGTGCCAGCAGCTTTACCCGCGGTTATGAAAAACTGTTTTTT.

The CDR3 sequence: CASSPGTGGTDTQYF. The CDR3 region has the DNA TGCGCCAGCAGCCCAGGGACAGGGGGCACAGATACGCAGTATTTT. The chain employs TRBV5-1 and TRBJ2-3; 10 bases line up with TRBD1. After removal of 4 bases from V and 1 base from J, the junction contained 3 bases not matched to a gene. There are 15 residues in the CDR3. Germline V lookup: CDR1 SGHRS, CDR2 YFSETQ.

The chain is built from TRBV11-2 and TRBJ2-1, with 7 nucleotides matching TRBD1. The germline CDR1 and CDR2 sequences are SGHAT and FQNNGV. The CDR3 length is 13 residues. V lost 5 bases to trimming and J lost 6 bases; unmatched junction nucleotides: 4. This CDR3 reads CASSRDRANEQFF. The CDR3 coding sequence is TGTGCCAGCAGCCGAGACAGGGCCAATGAGCAGTTCTTC.

The chain is built from TRBV7-2 and TRBJ1-4; weak D call: TRBD1 (6 bases). CDR3 size: 13 residues. Germline loops: CDR1 SGHTA, CDR2 FQGNSA. V was clipped by 1 base and J by 12 bases, with 12 bases between them. The CDR3 DNA is TGTGCCAGCAGCTTAGTACAGGGATCGGAACTGTTTTTT. It codes for CASSLVQGSELFF.

This chain uses TRBV27 with TRBJ2-1; 11 nucleotides line up with TRBD2. Germline-derived CDR1 and CDR2 are MNHEY and SMNVEV (reference sequence). The V segment lost 8 bases and the J segment 2 bases; nucleotides outside the gene matches: 2. The CDR3 covers 14 residues. This CDR3 reads CASSTSGAYNEQFF. CDR3 DNA sequence: TGTGCCAGCTCGACTAGCGGGGCCTACAATGAGCAGTTCTTC.

The rearrangement links TRBV27 to TRBJ1-6; D might be TRBD1 (6 bases). The CDR3 extends over 18 amino acids. The V end was cut by 3 bases, the J end by 0 bases, with 15 bases between. Germline CDR1 reads MNHEY; CDR2 reads SMNVEV (reference sequence). The CDR3 DNA sequence: TGTGCCAGCAGTTTTGAGGCTCAGGGGAGCTCCTATAATTCACCCCTCCACTTT. Its translation is CASSFEAQGSSYNSPLHF.

Only one count was recorded for this clone. The chain links TRBV15 to TRBJ2-1, with D possibly TRBD1 on 7 matching bases. The V gene lost 3 bases and the J gene lost 5 bases, with 20 bases spanning the gap. From germline, CDR1 is LNHNV and CDR2 YYDKDF (reference sequence). This CDR3 region has 17 residues. CDR3 sequence: CATSRLAQGGKDNEQFF. DNA for the CDR3: TGTGCCACCAGCAGGCTAGCCCAGGGGGGCAAAGACAATGAGCAGTTCTTC.

V is TRBV5-1 and J is TRBJ2-1; 7 bases agree with TRBD2. Losses at the gene ends were 5 bases for V and 7 bases for J; bases not matched to a gene: 6. CDR1 is SGHRS and CDR2 is YFSETQ in the germline V gene. There are 13 residues in the CDR3. This chain's CDR3 is CASSGGGLNEQFF. DNA for the CDR3: TGCGCCAGCAGTGGGGGAGGGTTAAATGAGCAGTTCTTC.

V usage is TRBV19 and J usage is TRBJ1-1; maybe TRBD1 (6 bases). The germline V gene encodes CDR1 LNHDA and CDR2 SQIVND (reference sequence). The CDR3 loop spans 15 amino acids. Trimming took off 7 bases at V and 4 bases at J, with 19 bases between the two ends. For the CDR3, the DNA is TGTGCCAGTACCCCCCAGGGGCAGGCCCCCACTGAAGCTTTCTTT. Encoded protein: CASTPQGQAPTEAFF.